The rows below give T cell receptor beta chains drawn from one sample of a study of monozygotic twins with cystic fibrosis. The table came from immunoSEQ multiplex PCR; TCRdb's copy has only in-frame clones and leaves some out. The data contain 30,000 to 40,000 clones, 66% of them singletons. Sequences were obtained from blood. These receptors were collected from a girl between 10 and 17 years old with cystic fibrosis. Each CDR3 is given with its conserved first and last residue. D genes are given only for firm matches. Size is stated for part of the rows, as once, few or many counts, or as a class when the clone is expanded.

>TRBJ1-1|TRBV10-3|TRBD1|.
TGTGCCATCACCCAGAGACTTACAGGGGACACTGAAGCTTTCTTT
CAITQRLTGDTEAFF
>TRBJ2-1|TRBV9|.|.
TGTGCCAGCAGCGAGACCCCAGCAGGGGAGCAGTTCTTC
CASSETPAGEQFF
>TRBJ1-4|TRBV10-3|TRBD1|.
TGTGCCATCAGCCGGGACAGAACTAATGAAAAACTGTTTTTT
CAISRDRTNEKLFF
>TRBJ1-1|TRBV5-1|TRBD1|few
TGCGCCAGCACCTTCGACAGGGTTGACCCCTGGAACACTGAAGCTTTCTTT
CASTFDRVDPWNTEAFF
>TRBJ1-1|TRBV5-4|.|.
TGTGCCAGCAGCAGCAGCCTGAACACTGAAGCTTTCTTT
CASSSSLNTEAFF
>TRBJ1-5|TRBV18|.|.
TGTGCCAGCTCACCGAGCAACCTGAATCAGCCCCAGCATTTT
CASSPSNLNQPQHF
>TRBJ2-7|TRBV4-3|TRBD1|medium-sized
TGCGCCAGCAGCCAAGATTCGACAGGGGTACAGTACGAGCAGTACTTC
CASSQDSTGVQYEQYF
>TRBJ1-1|TRBV28|.|.
TGTGCCAGCAGTTTCGGCAGGGTTGACACTGAAGCTTTCTTT
CASSFGRVDTEAFF
>TRBJ1-6|TRBV14|.|.
TGTGCCAGCAGCCAAGTAAAGGGGTCACCCCTCCACTTT
CASSQVKGSPLHF
>TRBJ2-5|TRBV7-2|.|.
TGTGCCAGCAGAGGGGCCTTCGGAGAGACCCAGTACTTC
CASRGAFGETQYF
>TRBJ1-5|TRBV7-9|.|few
TGTGCCAGCAGCCGCCGTCCGTACCCCAAGCAGCCCCAGCATTTT
CASSRRPYPKQPQHF
>TRBJ2-1|TRBV19|TRBD1|.
TGTGCCAGTAGACTCACAGGGGGCGCACACAATGAGCAGTTCTTC
CASRLTGGAHNEQFF
>TRBJ2-1|TRBV6-6|.|.
TGTGCCAGCAGACGCGGGGACAATGAGCAGTTCTTC
CASRRGDNEQFF
>TRBJ2-7|TRBV7-2|TRBD2|.
TGTGCCAGCAGCTTAAGAAGTACAGCGGGACCTTACGAGCAGTACTTC
CASSLRSTAGPYEQYF
>TRBJ2-7|TRBV7-9|.|.
TGTGCCAGCAGCTCAGCTCGTCCGACCCGTTTGGGTTCGACCTACGAGCAGTACTTC
CASSSARPTRLGSTYEQYF
>TRBJ2-3|TRBV7-2|TRBD2|.
TGTGCCAGCAGCTTAAGACAGCGGGAGTACACAGATACGCAGTATTTT
CASSLRQREYTDTQYF
>TRBJ1-1|TRBV9|.|.
TGTGCCAGCAGCGCGCGGGTGAACACTGAAGCTTTCTTT
CASSARVNTEAFF
>TRBJ2-1|TRBV7-9|TRBD2|.
TGTGCCAGCAGCTTAGCAGTAGGGACTAGCATCAATGAGCAGTTCTTC
CASSLAVGTSINEQFF
>TRBJ2-1|TRBV2|TRBD2|once
TGTGCCAGCAGTCCCTTTGGGTTGGGAGGGCGAGGAAATGAGCAGTTCTTC
CASSPFGLGGRGNEQFF
>TRBJ2-1|TRBV13|.|few
TGTGCCAGCGGCTGCGGTATTGAGCAGTTCTTC
CASGCGIEQFF
>TRBJ2-7|TRBV29-1|.|.
TGCAGCGTGAGGGTCTCGTACGAGCAGTACTTC
CSVRVSYEQYF
>TRBJ2-1|TRBV7-7|TRBD2|.
TGTGCCAGCAGCTTAAGCGGGAGTATCGATGAGCAGTTCTTC
CASSLSGSIDEQFF
>TRBJ1-2|TRBV27|.|.
TGTGCCAGCACCACGGGAACAGACAATTATGGCTACACCTTC
CASTTGTDNYGYTF
>TRBJ1-3|TRBV2|.|.
TGTGCCAGCGAAGCAGGGTATAACGGAAACACCATATATTTT
CASEAGYNGNTIYF
>TRBJ2-7|TRBV5-1|TRBD1|.
TGCGCCAGCAGCTTGGGCGGGACAGGAATTACCTACGAGCAGTACTTC
CASSLGGTGITYEQYF
>TRBJ2-2|TRBV5-4|TRBD2|.
TGTGCCAGCAGCTCCCGACTAGCGGGAGATCGGACCGGGGAGCTGTTTTTT
CASSSRLAGDRTGELFF
>TRBJ1-1|TRBV29-1|.|.
TGCAGCGTTGAGTGGGGTGGGATACGCACTGAAGCTTTCTTT
CSVEWGGIRTEAFF
>TRBJ2-5|TRBV27|.|.
TGTGCCAGCAGTTTATTAGGGCACTCAGAGACCCAGTACTTC
CASSLLGHSETQYF
>TRBJ2-7|TRBV7-2|.|.
TGTGCCAGCAGCTTGCCAAACTCCTACGAGCAGTACTTC
CASSLPNSYEQYF
>TRBJ1-1|TRBV25-1|TRBD1|few
TGTGCCAGCAGCTGGACAGGGGGCACTGAAGCTTTCTTT
CASSWTGGTEAFF
>TRBJ2-2|TRBV15|TRBD1|.
TGTGCCACCAGCAGAGCCGGGACAGCGAACACCGGGGAGCTGTTTTTT
CATSRAGTANTGELFF
>TRBJ1-2|TRBV7-9|.|.
TGTGCCAGCAGCTTAGACAGGGCCTATGGCTACACCTTC
CASSLDRAYGYTF
>TRBJ2-7|TRBV29-1|TRBD1|.
TGCAGCGTAGTCAGACAGGGGGGCTTCTACGAGCAGTACTTC
CSVVRQGGFYEQYF
>TRBJ1-1|TRBV18|.|few
TGTGCCAGCTCACCCGGATCAGGGTCAGCTGAAGCTTTCTTT
CASSPGSGSAEAFF
>TRBJ2-3|TRBV25-1|TRBD1|.
TGTGCCAGCAGTGAATTGGCAGGGGGCGATGGAGATACGCAGTATTTT
CASSELAGGDGDTQYF
>TRBJ1-5|TRBV19|.|.
TGTACCAGTAGTATAGGGTTTGAGGATCCCGCTGGAAATCAGCCCCAGCATTTT
CTSSIGFEDPAGNQPQHF
>TRBJ2-1|TRBV15|.|once
TGTGCCACCAGCAGGGGACCTTCGGGTGAGCAGTTCTTC
CATSRGPSGEQFF
>TRBJ2-3|TRBV9|TRBD1|few
TGTGCCAGCAGCGGCGGACAGGGGGCTCTTGGAGATACGCAGTATTTT
CASSGGQGALGDTQYF
>TRBJ1-1|TRBV7-9|TRBD1|.
TGTGCCAGCATGACAGGGATGAACACTGAAGCTTTCTTT
CASMTGMNTEAFF
>TRBJ2-3|TRBV30|TRBD2|once
TGTGCCTGGAGTTTTGGCGGGAGTGCAGATACGCAGTATTTT
CAWSFGGSADTQYF
>TRBJ2-1|TRBV9|TRBD2|.
TGTGCCAGCAGCGCAGGAGGACTAGCGGGACCAAGCTCCTACAATGAGCAGTTCTTC
CASSAGGLAGPSSYNEQFF
>TRBJ1-4|TRBV2|.|.
TGTGCCAGCAGTGAAACCACTAAAAGCGAAAAACTGTTTTTT
CASSETTKSEKLFF